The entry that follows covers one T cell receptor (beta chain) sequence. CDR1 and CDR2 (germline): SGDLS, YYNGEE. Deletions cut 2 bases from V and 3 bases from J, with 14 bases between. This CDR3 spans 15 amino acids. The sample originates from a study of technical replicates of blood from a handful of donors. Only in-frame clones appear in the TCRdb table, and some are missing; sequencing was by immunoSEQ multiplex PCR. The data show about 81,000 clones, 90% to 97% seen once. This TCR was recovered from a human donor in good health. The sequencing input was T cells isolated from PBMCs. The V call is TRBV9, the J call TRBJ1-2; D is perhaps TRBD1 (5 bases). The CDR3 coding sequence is TGTGCCAGCAGCGTCTCCCTGACAGTTCACTATGGCTACACCTTC. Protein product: CASSVSLTVHYGYTF.